The 9 T cell receptor beta chains reported below all come from one sample, sequenced in a study of persistence of HIV-infected CD4 T cells. Stimulation used 8.5 to 10 ug/mL lysate from CMV-infected fibroblasts. CD40L-negative CD69-negative CD45RO-high memory CD4+ T cells were sorted as populations depleted of antigen-responding cells. These receptors have no identified antigens. The libraries were made with immunoSEQ version 4 in survey mode. Sequencing used immunoSEQ multiplex PCR; TCRdb keeps in-frame clones, though not all of them. The sample lists about 33,000 clones, about 80% occurring once. This sample comprised CD4+ T cells sorted from PBMCs after approximately 18-hour stimulation, obtained from a patient who received antiretroviral therapy. The receptors stem from an adult woman with HIV who was CMV-seropositive.

The gene calls are TRBV7-8 and TRBJ2-7, with D unclear. Germline CDR1 is SGHVS and CDR2 is FQNEAQ. The CDR3 length is 14 residues. Trimming removed 3 bases from V and 0 bases from J, with 9 bases in between. The CDR3 here is CASSFGESSYEQYF. The CDR3 nucleotides read TGTGCCAGCAGCTTTGGCGAGAGCTCCTACGAGCAGTACTTC.

The chain has TRBV3-1 (or the pseudogene TRBV3-2) and TRBJ1-2; unclear D gene. Per germline, CDR1 LGHDT and CDR2 YNNKEL (reference sequence). This CDR3 has 16 amino acids. Trimming removed 0 bases at V and 1 base at J, with 12 bases between. The CDR3 coding sequence is TGTGCCAGCAGCCAAGATCTCAGCCAGATTAACTATGGCTACACCTTC. Translation gives CASSQDLSQINYGYTF.

The chain joins TRBV5-4 to TRBJ1-1; 8 bases are a match to TRBD1. CDR1 is SGHNT and CDR2 is YYREEE in the germline V gene (reference sequence). There are 15 residues in the CDR3. V shed 3 bases and J 5 bases; nucleotides not matched to a gene: 9. The CDR3 reads CASSSPGQVWTEAFF. CDR3 DNA: TGTGCCAGCAGCTCCCCGGGACAGGTTTGGACTGAAGCTTTCTTT.

V usage is TRBV29-1 and J usage is TRBJ1-6, with 8 nucleotides matching TRBD1. This CDR3 is 19 amino acids long. Per germline, CDR1 SQVTM and CDR2 ANQGSEA. V shed 3 bases and J 0 bases; nucleotides not matched to a gene: 13. The CDR3 here is CSVDEKDRDTVSYNSPLHF. The CDR3 bases are TGCAGCGTTGACGAAAAGGACAGGGACACGGTCTCCTATAATTCACCCCTCCACTTT.

The V and J genes are TRBV6-7 and TRBJ1-2, with 7 bases lining up with TRBD1. TRBV6-7 is given ORF status, its function remaining uncertain. J gave up 4 bases and V 2 bases, and 10 bases lay outside the gene matches. CDR3 length equals 16 residues. As DNA, the CDR3 is TGTGCCAGCAGTTACAGGGACAGTCAACAGGCCTATGGCTACACCTTC. Its translation is CASSYRDSQQAYGYTF.

The chain has TRBV25-1 and TRBJ2-3; D not certain. The length of the CDR3 is 15 residues. Trimming pared 5 bases from V and 4 bases from J, leaving 16 bases between. Looked up from germline, CDR1 is MGHDK and CDR2 is SYGVNS. CDR3 nucleotide sequence: TGTGCCAGCAGTCCCAGGCTACAATTTTCAGATACGCAGTATTTT. Protein: CASSPRLQFSDTQYF.

V is TRBV3-1 (or the pseudogene TRBV3-2) and J is TRBJ2-3; either TRBD1 or TRBD2 may supply D (6 bases each). Trimming cost V 4 bases and J 0 bases, with 14 bases left between them. This CDR3 is built from 16 residues. From germline, CDR1 is LGHDT and CDR2 YNNKEL (reference sequence). CDR3 DNA: TGTGCCAGCAGCCCCACCGGGGGCTATAGCACAGATACGCAGTATTTT. Translated: CASSPTGGYSTDTQYF.

J is TRBJ1-1 and V is TRBV9; no firm D call. From germline, CDR1 is SGDLS and CDR2 YYNGEE. The CDR3 runs 15 residues. V was trimmed by 4 bases and J by 6 bases, leaving 19 bases between them. This CDR3 reads CASSPRLESAPEAFF. In DNA form, the CDR3 reads TGTGCCAGCAGCCCCCGATTAGAGTCAGCTCCTGAAGCTTTCTTT.

The V gene is TRBV15, the J gene TRBJ1-2, with 7 bases fitting TRBD1. The CDR3 loop spans 15 amino acids. V shed 1 base and J 8 bases; nucleotides not matched to a gene: 10. Germline V gene sequence: CDR1 LNHNV, CDR2 YYDKDF (reference sequence). CDR3 in DNA: TGTGCCACCAGCAGAGGAGAACAGGGGCTAGACGGCTACACCTTC. It encodes CATSRGEQGLDGYTF.